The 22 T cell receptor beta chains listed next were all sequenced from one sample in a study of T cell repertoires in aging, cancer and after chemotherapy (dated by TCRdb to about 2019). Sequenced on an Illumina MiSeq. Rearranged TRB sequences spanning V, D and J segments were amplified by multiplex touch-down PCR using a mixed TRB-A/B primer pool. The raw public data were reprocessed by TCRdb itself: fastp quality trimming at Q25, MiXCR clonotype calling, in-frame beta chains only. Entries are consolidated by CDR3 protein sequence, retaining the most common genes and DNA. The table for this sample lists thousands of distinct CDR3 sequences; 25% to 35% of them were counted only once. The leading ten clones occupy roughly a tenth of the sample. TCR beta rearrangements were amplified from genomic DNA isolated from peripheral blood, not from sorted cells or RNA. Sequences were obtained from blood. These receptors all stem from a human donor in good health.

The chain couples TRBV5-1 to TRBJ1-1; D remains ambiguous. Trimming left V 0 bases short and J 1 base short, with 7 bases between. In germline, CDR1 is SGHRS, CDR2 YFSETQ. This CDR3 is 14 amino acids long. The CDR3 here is CASSLVQENTEAFF. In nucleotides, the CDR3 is TGCGCCAGCAGCTTGGTCCAGGAGAACACTGAAGCTTTCTTT.

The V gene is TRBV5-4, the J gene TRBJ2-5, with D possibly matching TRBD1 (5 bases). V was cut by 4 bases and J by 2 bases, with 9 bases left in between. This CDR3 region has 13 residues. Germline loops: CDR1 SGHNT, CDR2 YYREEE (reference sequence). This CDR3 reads CASSLQGQETQYF. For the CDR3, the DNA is TGTGCCAGCAGCCTCCAGGGACAAGAGACCCAGTACTTC.

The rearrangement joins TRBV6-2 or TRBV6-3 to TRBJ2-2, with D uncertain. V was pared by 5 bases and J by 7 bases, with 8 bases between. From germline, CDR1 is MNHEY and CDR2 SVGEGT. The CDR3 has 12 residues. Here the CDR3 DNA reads TGTGCCAGCAGTGACTTCTACGGGGAGCTGTTTTTT. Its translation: CASSDFYGELFF.

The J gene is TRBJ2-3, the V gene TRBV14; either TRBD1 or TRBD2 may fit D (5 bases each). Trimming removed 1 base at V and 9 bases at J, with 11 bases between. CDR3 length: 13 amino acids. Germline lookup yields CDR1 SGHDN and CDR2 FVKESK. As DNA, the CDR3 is TGTGCCAGCAGCCAAGCCACCCGGGGCACGCAGTATTTT. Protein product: CASSQATRGTQYF.

The chain's CDR3 is CAISDRAGAATDTQYF. The CDR3 coding sequence is TGTGCCATCAGTGACAGAGCGGGGGCCGCCACAGATACGCAGTATTTT. The V call is TRBV10-3, the J call TRBJ2-3; TRBD2 aligns across 8 bases. The trim removed 3 bases at V and 2 bases at J, leaving 7 bases unmatched. Looked up from germline, CDR1 is ENHRY and CDR2 is SYGVKD. The CDR3 extends over 16 amino acids.

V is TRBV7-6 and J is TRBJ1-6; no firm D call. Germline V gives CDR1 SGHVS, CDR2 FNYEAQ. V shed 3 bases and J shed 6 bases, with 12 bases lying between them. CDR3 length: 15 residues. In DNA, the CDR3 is TGTGCCAGCAGCTTGTTGTTCCAGTTTAATTCACCCCTCCACTTT. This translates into CASSLLFQFNSPLHF. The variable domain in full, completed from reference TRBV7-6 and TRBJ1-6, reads GAGVSQSPRYKVTKRGQDVALRCDPISGHVSLYWYRQALGQGPEFLTYFNYEAQQDKSGLPNDRFSAERPEGSISTLTIQRTEQRDSAMYRCASSLLFQFNSPLHFGNGTRLTVT.

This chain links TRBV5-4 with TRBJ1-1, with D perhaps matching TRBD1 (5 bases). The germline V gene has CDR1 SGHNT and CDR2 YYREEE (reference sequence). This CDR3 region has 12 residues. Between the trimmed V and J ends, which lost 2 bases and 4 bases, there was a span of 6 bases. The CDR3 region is CASSLGVTEAFF. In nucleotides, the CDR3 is TGTGCCAGCAGCTTAGGGGTCACTGAAGCTTTCTTT.

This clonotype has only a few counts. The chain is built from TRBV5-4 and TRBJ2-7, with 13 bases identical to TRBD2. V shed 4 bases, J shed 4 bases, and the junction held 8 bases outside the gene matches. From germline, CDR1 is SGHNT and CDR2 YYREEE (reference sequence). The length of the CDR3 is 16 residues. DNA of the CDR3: TGTGCCAGCAGCCCCGGACTAGCGGGGGAATCGTACGAGCAGTACTTC. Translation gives CASSPGLAGESYEQYF.

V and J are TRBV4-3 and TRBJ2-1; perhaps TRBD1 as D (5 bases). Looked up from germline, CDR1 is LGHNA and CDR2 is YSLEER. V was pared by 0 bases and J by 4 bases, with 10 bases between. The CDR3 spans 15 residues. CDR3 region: CASSQDGNRYNEQFF. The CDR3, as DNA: TGCGCCAGCAGCCAAGATGGCAACAGGTACAATGAGCAGTTCTTC.

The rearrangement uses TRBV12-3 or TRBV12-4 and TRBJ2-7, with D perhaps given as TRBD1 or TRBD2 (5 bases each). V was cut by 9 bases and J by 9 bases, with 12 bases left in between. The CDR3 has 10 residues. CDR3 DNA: TGTGCCAGTCTGGGGGTTGCGCAGTACTTC. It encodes CASLGVAQYF.

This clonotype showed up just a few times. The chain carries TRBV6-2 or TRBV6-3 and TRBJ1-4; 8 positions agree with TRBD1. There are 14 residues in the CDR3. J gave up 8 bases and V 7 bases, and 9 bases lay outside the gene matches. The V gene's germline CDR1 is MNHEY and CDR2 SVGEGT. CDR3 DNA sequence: TGTGCCAGCACTCTCGGGACAGGTTCCGAAAAACTGTTTTTT. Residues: CASTLGTGSEKLFF.

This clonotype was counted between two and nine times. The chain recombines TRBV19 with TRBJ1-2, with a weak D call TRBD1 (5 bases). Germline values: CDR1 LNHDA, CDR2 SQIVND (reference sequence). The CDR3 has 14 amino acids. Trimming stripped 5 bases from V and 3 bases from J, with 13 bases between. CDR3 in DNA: TGTGCCAGTAGTTCCGGACACTTGGACTATGGCTACACCTTC. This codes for CASSSGHLDYGYTF.

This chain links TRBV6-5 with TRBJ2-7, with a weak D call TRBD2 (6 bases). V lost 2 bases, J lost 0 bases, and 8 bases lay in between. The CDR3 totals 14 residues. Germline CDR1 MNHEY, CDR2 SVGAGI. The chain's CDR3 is CASSYRDSSYEQYF. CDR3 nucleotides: TGTGCCAGCAGTTACCGGGACTCCTCCTACGAGCAGTACTTC.

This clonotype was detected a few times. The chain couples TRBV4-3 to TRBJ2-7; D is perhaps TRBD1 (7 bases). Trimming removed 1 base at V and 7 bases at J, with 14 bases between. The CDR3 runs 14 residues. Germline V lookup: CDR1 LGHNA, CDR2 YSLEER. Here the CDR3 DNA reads TGCGCCAGCAGCCAAGTGGAGGGGGCGGGGGAGCAGTACTTC. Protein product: CASSQVEGAGEQYF.

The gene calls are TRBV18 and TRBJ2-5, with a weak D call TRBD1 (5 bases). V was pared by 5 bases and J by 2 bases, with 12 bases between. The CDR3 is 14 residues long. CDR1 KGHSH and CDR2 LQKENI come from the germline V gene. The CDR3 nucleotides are TGTGCCAGCTCATCAACAGGTGGGCAAGAGACCCAGTACTTC. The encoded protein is CASSSTGGQETQYF.

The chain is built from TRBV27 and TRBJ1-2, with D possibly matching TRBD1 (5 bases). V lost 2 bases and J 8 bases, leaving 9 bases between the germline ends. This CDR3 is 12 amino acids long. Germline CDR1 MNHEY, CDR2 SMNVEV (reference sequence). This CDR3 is CASSLRGDGYTF. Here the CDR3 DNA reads TGTGCCAGCAGTTTACGAGGGGACGGCTACACCTTC.

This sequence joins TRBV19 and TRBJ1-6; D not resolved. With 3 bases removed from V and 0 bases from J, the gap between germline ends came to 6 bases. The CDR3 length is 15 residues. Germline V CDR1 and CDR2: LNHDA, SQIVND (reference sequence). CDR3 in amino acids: CASSIGPSYNSPLHF. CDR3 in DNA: TGTGCCAGTAGTATTGGGCCCTCCTATAATTCACCCCTCCACTTT.

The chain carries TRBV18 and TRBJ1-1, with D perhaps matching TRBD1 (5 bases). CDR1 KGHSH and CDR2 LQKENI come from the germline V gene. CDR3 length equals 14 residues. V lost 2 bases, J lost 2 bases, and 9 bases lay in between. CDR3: CASSPETVNTEAFF. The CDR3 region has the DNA TGTGCCAGCTCACCAGAGACAGTCAACACTGAAGCTTTCTTT.

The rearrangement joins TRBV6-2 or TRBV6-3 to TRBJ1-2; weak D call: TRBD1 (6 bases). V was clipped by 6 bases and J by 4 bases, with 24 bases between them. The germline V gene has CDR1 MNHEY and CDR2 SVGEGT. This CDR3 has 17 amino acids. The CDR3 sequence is CASRQWTVYYGSYGYTF. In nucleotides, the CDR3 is TGTGCCAGCAGGCAGTGGACAGTTTACTACGGTTCCTATGGCTACACCTTC.

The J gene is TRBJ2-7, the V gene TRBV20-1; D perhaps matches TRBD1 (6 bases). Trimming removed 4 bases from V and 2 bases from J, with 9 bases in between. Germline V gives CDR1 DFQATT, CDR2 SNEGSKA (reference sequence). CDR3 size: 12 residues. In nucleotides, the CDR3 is TGCAGTGCTAACAAGGGGGCCTACGAGCAGTACTTC. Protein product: CSANKGAYEQYF.

CDR3 bases: TGTGCCAGTAGTTCGCGGGACACTCCCCGGCAGGGGGCTGGCGAGCAGTACTTC. It translates to CASSSRDTPRQGAGEQYF. This chain uses TRBV19 with TRBJ2-7, with 8 bases matching TRBD1. The CDR3 loop spans 18 amino acids. The trim removed 5 bases at V and 6 bases at J, leaving 21 bases unmatched. Germline V gene lookup returns CDR1 LNHDA and CDR2 SQIVND (reference sequence).

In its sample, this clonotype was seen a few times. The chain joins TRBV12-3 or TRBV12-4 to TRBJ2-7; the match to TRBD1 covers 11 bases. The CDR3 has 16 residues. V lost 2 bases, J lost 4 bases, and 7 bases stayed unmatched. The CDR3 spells CASSLRGQGVRYEQYF. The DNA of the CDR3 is TGTGCCAGCAGTTTAAGGGGACAGGGGGTAAGGTACGAGCAGTACTTC.